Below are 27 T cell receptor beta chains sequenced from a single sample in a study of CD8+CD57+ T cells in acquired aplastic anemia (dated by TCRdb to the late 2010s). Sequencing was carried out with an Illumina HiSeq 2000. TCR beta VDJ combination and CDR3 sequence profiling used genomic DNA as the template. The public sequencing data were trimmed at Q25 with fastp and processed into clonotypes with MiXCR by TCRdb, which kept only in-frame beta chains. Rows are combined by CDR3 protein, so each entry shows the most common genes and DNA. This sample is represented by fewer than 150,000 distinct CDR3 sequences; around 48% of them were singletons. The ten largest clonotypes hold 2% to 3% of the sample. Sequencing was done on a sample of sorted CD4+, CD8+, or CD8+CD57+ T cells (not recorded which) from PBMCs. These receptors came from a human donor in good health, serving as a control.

CDR3 nucleotides: TGTGCCAGCAGCCAAGATATGGTACCCAAAAACATTCAGTACTTC. It codes for CASSQDMVPKNIQYF. This sequence joins TRBV3-1 and TRBJ2-4; D gene ambiguous. The CDR3 spans 15 residues. Looked up from germline, CDR1 is LGHDT and CDR2 is YNNKEL (reference sequence). V gave up 0 bases and J gave up 2 bases, with 8 bases separating them.

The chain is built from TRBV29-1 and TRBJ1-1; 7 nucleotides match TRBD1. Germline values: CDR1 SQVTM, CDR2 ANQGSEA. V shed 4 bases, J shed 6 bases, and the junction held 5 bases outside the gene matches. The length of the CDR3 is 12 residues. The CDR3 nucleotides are TGCAGCGTTGTACAGGGGCGGGCTGAAGCTTTCTTT. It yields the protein CSVVQGRAEAFF.

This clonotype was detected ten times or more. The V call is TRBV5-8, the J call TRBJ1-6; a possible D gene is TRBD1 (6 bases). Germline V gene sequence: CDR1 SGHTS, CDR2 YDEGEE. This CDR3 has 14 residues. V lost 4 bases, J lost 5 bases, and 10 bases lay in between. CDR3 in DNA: TGTGCCAGCAGCAACAGGGTGAATAATTCACCCCTCCACTTT. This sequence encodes CASSNRVNNSPLHF. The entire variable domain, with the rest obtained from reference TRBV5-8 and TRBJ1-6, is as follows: EAGVTQSPTHLIKTRGQQATLRCSPISGHTSVYWYQQALGLGLQFLLWYDEGEERNRGNFPPRFSGRQFPNYSSELNVNALELEDSALYLCASSNRVNNSPLHFGNGTRLTVT.

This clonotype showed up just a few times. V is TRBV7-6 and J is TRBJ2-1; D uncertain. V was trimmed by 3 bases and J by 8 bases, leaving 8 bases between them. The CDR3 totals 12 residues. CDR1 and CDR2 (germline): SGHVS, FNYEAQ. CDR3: CASSLLSDEQFF. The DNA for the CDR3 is TGTGCCAGCAGCTTGTTGAGCGATGAGCAGTTCTTC.

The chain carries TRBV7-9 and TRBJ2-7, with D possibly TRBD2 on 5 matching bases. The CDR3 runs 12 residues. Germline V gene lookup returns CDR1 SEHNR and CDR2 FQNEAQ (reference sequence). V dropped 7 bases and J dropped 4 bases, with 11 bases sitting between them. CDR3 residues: CASTLGGYEQYF. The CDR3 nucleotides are TGTGCCAGCACCCTAGGCGGGTACGAGCAGTACTTC.

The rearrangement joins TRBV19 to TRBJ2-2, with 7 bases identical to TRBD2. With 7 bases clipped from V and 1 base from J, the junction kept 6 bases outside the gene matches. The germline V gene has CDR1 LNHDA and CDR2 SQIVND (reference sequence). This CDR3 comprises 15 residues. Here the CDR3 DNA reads TGTGCCAGTACCCCCCTAGCGGTGAACACCGGGGAGCTGTTTTTT. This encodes CASTPLAVNTGELFF.

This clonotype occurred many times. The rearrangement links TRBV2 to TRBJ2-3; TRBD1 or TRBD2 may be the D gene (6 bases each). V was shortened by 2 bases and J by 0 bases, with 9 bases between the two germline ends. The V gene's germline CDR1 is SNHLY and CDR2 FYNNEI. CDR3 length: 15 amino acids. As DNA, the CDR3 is TGTGCCAGCAGTGAAAGGGGGGCGAGCACAGATACGCAGTATTTT. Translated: CASSERGASTDTQYF.

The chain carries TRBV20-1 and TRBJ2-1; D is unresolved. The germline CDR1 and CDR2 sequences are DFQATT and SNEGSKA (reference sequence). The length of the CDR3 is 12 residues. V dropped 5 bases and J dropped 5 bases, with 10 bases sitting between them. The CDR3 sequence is CSAYYTHNEQFF. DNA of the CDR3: TGCAGTGCTTACTATACCCACAATGAGCAGTTCTTC.

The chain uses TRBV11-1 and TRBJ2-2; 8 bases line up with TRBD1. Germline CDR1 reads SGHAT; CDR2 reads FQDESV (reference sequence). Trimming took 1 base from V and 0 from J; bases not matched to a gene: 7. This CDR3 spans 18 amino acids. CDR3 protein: CASSLVGGQGANTGELFF. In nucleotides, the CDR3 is TGTGCCAGCAGCTTAGTGGGTGGACAGGGCGCGAACACCGGGGAGCTGTTTTTT.

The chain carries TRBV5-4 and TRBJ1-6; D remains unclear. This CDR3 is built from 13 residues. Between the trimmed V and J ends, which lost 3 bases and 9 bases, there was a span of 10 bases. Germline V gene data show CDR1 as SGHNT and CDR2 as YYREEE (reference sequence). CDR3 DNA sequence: TGTGCCAGCAGCTCGAGGACGGGTTCACCCCTCCACTTT. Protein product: CASSSRTGSPLHF.

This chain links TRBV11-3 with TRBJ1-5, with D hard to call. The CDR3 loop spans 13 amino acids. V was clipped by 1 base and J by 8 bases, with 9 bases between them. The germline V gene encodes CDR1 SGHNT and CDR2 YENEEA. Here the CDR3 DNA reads TGTGCCAGCAGCTTAGGTGGGAGGGAGCCCCAGCATTTT. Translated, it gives CASSLGGREPQHF. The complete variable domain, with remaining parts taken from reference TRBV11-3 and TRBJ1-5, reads EAGVVQSPRYKIIEKKQPVAFWCNPISGHNTLYWYLQNLGQGPELLIRYENEEAVDDSQLPKDRFSAERLKGVDSTLKIQPAELGDSAVYLCASSLGGREPQHFGDGTRLSIL.

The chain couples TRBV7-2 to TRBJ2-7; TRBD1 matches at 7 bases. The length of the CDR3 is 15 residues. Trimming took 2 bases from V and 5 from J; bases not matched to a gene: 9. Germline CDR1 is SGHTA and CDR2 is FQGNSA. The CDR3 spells CASSLSRTGGHEQYF. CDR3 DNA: TGTGCCAGCAGCTTATCCCGGACAGGCGGTCACGAGCAGTACTTC.

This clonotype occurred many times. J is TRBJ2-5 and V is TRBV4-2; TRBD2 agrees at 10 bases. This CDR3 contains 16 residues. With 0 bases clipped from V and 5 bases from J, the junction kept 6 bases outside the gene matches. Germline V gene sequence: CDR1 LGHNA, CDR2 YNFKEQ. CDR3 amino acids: CASSQDIGAGGETQYF. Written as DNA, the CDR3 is TGTGCCAGCAGCCAAGATATTGGAGCGGGAGGGGAGACCCAGTACTTC.

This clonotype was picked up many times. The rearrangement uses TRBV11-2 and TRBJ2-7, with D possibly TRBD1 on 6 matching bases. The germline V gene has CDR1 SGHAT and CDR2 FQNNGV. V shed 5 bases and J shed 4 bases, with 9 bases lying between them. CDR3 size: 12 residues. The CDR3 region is CASSTQGYEQYF. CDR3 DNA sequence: TGTGCCAGCAGCACCCAGGGGTACGAGCAGTACTTC.

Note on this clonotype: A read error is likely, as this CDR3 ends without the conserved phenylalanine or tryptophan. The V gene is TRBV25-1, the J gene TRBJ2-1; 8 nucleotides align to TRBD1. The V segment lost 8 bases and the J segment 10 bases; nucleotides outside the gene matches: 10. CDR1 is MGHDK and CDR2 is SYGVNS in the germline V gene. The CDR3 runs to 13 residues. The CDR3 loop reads CASGRDRGSEQFS. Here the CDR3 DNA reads TGTGCCAGCGGCCGAGACAGGGGATCGGAGCAGTTCTCC.

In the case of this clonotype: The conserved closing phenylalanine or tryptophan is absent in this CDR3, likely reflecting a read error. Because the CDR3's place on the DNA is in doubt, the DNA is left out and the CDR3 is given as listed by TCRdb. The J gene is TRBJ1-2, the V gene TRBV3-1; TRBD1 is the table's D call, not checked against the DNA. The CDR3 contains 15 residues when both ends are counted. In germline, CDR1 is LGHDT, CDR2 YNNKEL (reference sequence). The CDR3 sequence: CASSPRLRGNYGCTL.

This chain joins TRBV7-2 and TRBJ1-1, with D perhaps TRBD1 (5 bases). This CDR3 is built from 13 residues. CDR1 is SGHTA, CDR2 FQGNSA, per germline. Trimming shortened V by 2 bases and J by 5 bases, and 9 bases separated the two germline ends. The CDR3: CASSLTAGTEAFF. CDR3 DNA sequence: TGTGCCAGCAGCTTAACCGCAGGGACTGAAGCTTTCTTT.

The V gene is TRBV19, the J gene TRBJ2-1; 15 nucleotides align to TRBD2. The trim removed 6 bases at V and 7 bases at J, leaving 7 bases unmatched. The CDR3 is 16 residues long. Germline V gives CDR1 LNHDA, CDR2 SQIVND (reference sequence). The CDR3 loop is CASSGLAGGLGNEQFF. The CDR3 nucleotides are TGTGCCAGTAGCGGACTAGCGGGGGGGCTAGGTAATGAGCAGTTCTTC.

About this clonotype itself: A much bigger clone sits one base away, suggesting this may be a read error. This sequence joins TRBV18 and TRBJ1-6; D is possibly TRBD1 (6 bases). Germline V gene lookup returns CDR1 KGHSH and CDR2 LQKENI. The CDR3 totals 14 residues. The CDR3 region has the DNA TGTGCCGGCTCACTGACAGAGGGGGTCTCACCCCTCCACTTT. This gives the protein CAGSLTEGVSPLHF.

CDR3 sequence reads: CASSPHGTDYEQYF. As DNA, the CDR3 is TGTGCCAGCAGCCCGCACGGGACGGACTACGAGCAGTACTTC. The gene calls are TRBV7-6 and TRBJ2-7; either TRBD1 or TRBD2 may supply D (5 bases each). The CDR3 loop spans 14 amino acids. The V gene lost 5 bases and the J gene lost 3 bases, with 14 bases spanning the gap. Germline V gene sequence: CDR1 SGHVS, CDR2 FNYEAQ.

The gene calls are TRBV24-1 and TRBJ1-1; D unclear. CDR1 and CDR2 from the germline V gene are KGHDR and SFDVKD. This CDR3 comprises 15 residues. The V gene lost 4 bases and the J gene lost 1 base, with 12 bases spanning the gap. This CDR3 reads CATSEGLGGNTEAFF. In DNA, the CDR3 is TGTGCCACCAGTGAGGGCCTGGGAGGGAACACTGAAGCTTTCTTT.

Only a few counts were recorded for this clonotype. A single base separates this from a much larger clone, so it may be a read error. In DNA, the CDR3 is TGCGCCAGCAGGGGCCTGACTAGCGGGGGAAGGAATGAGCAGTTCTTC. Protein: CASRGLTSGGRNEQFF. This chain connects TRBV4-1 to TRBJ2-1; 12 nucleotides agree with TRBD2. CDR1 and CDR2 (germline): MGHRA, YSYEKL. This CDR3 spans 16 amino acids. V was clipped by 6 bases and J by 7 bases; unmatched bases: 10.

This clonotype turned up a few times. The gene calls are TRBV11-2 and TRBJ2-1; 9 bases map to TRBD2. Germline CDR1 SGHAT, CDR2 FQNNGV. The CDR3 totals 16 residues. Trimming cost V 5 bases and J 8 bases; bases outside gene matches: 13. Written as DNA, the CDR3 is TGTGCCAGCAGCCCGCGGGGGGGACAGTCGACCGATGAGCAGTTCTTC. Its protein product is CASSPRGGQSTDEQFF.

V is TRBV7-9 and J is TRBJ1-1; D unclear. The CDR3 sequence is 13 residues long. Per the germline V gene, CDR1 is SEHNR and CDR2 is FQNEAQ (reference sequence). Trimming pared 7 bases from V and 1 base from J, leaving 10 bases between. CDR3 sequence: CASTKEENTEAFF. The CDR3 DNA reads TGTGCCAGCACCAAGGAAGAGAACACTGAAGCTTTCTTT.

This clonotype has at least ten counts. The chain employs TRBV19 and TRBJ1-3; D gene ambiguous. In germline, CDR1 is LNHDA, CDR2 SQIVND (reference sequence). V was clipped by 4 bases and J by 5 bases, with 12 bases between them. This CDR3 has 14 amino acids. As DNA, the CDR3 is TGTGCCAGTAGTAGGGCCATTCGGAGAAACACCATATATTTT. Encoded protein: CASSRAIRRNTIYF.

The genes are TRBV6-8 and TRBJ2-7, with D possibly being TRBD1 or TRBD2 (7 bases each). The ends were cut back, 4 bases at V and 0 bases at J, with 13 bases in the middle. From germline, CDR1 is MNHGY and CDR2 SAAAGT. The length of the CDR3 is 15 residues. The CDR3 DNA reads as TGTGCCAGCAGTTCCCAGGGGGGGACCTCCTACGAGCAGTACTTC. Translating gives CASSSQGGTSYEQYF.

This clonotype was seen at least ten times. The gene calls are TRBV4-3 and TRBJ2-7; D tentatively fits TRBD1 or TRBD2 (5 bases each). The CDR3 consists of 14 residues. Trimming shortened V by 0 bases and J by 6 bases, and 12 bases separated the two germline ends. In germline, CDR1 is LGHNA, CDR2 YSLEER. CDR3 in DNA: TGCGCCAGCAGCCAAGAAGTGGGTGGGGGCGAGCAGTACTTC. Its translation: CASSQEVGGGEQYF.